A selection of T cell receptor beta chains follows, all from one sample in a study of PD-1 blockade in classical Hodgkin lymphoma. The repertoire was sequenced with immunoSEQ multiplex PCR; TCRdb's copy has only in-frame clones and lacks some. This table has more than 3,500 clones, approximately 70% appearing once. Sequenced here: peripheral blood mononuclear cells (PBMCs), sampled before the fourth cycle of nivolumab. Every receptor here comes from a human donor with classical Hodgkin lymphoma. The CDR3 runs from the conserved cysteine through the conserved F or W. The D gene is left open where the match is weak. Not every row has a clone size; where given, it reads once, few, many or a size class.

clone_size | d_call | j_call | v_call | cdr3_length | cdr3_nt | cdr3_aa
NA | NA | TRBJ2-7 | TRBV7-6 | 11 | TGTGCCAGCAGCATGACCTACGAGCAGTACTTC | CASSMTYEQYF
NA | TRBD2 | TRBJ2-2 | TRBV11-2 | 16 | TGTGCCAGCAGCATTAGCGGGGGGGTACGGACCGGGGAGCTGTTTTTT | CASSISGGVRTGELFF
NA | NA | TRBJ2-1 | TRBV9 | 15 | TGTGCCAGCAGCGTCGTTGGAGACTCCTACAATGAGCAGTTCTTC | CASSVVGDSYNEQFF
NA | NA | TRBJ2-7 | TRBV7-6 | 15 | TGTGCCAGCAGCCGAAATCAGGGGTTAAAGAACGAGCAGTACTTC | CASSRNQGLKNEQYF
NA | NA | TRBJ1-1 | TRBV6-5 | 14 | TGTGCCAGCAGTTACGACAGAGGGGCGACTGAAGCTTTCTTT | CASSYDRGATEAFF
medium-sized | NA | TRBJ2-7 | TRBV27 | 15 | TGTGCCAGCAGTTTGGCCCGCGCCCCTGGTTACGAGCAGTACTTC | CASSLARAPGYEQYF
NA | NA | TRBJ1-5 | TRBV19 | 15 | TGTGCCAGTAGTATAGATCGGGGGGGCAATCAGCCCCAGCATTTT | CASSIDRGGNQPQHF
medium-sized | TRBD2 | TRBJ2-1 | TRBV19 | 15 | TGTGCCAGTAGTGGAACTAGCGGGGCATACAATGAGCAGTTCTTC | CASSGTSGAYNEQFF
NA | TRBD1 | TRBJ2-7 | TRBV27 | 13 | TGTGCCACACCGGGGGACAGGGCCCTCGAGCAGTACTTC | CATPGDRALEQYF
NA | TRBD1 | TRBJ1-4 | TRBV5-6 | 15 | TGTGCCAGCAGCTCGACAGGGCGAACGAATGAAAAACTGTTTTTT | CASSSTGRTNEKLFF
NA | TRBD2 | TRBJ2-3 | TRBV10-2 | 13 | TGCGCCAGCAGCCCGGGACTAAGGGATACGCAGTATTTT | CASSPGLRDTQYF
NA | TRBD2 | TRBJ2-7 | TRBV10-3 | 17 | TGTGCCATCAGTGAGTCGGTAGCGGGGGGCGGGGAATACGAGCAGTACTTC | CAISESVAGGGEYEQYF
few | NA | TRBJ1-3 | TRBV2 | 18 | TGTGCCAGCAGTGAAGCGCTACGGACAGCAGCCTCTGGAAACACCATATATTTT | CASSEALRTAASGNTIYF
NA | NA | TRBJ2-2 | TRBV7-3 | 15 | TGTGCCAGCAGCCCAACCGGGACACACACCGGGGAGCTGTTTTTT | CASSPTGTHTGELFF
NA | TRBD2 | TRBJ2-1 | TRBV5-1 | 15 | TGCGCCAGCAGCTTGCGGACTAGCGGGAGTAATGAGCAGTTCTTC | CASSLRTSGSNEQFF
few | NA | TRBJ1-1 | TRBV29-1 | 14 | TGCAGCGTGGCCGGCGGCAGGGGGAACACTGAAGCTTTCTTT | CSVAGGRGNTEAFF
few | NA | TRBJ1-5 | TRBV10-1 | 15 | TGCGCCAGCAGAAAACGGGGCTATAGCAATCAGCCCCAGCATTTT | CASRKRGYSNQPQHF
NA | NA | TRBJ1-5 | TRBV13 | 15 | TGTGCCAGCAGCGTGCGGGGAATTGGCAATCAGCCCCAGCATTTT | CASSVRGIGNQPQHF
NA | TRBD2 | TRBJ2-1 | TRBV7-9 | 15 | TGTGCCAGCAGCTTAGTCACGCTAGCGGGAAATAAGCAGTTCTTC | CASSLVTLAGNKQFF
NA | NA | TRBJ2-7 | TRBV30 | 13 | TGTGCCTGGAGTGTACGGGAATACTACGAGCAGTACTTC | CAWSVREYYEQYF
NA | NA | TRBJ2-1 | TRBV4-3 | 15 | TGCGCCAGCAGCCAAGATGGGACTCCCTACAATGAGCAGTTCTTC | CASSQDGTPYNEQFF
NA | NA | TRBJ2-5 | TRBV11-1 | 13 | TGTGCCACAAAGGGGGTAGAGCAAGAGACCCAGTACTTC | CATKGVEQETQYF
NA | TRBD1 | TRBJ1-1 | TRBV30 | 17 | TGTGCCTGGAGTGCCGCGAGGGACAGGGGCTGGAACACTGAAGCTTTCTTT | CAWSAARDRGWNTEAFF
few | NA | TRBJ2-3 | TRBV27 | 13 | TGTGCCAGCAGTTCTACCCTCACAGATACGCAGTATTTT | CASSSTLTDTQYF
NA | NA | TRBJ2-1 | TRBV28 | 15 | TGTGCCAGCACCTCTGGGGCAGGGAGCTACAATGAGCAGTTCTTC | CASTSGAGSYNEQFF
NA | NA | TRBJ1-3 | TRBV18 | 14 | TGTGCCAGCTCAAAAACAGTGACAGGAAACACCATATATTTT | CASSKTVTGNTIYF
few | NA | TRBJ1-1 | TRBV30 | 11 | TGTGCCTGGGAGCGGAACACTGAAGCTTTCTTT | CAWERNTEAFF
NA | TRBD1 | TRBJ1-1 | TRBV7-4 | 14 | TGTGCCAGCAGTCTCGGGACAGTGCACACTGAAGCTTTCTTT | CASSLGTVHTEAFF
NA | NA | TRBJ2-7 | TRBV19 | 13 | TGTGCCAGTAGTAGGCAGGGTGCCTACGAGCAGTACTTC | CASSRQGAYEQYF
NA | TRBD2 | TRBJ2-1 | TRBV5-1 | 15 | TGCGCCAGCAGCTTGGGAGTAGCGGGAATCTATGAGCAGTTCTTC | CASSLGVAGIYEQFF
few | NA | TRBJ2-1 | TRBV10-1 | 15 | TGCGCCAGCAGTGATGCCCGGGGTAGCGGAGAGGAGCAGTTCTTC | CASSDARGSGEEQFF
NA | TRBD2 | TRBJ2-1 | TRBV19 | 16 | TGTGCCAGTAGTATACTGGCGGGGGGAGATCGGCATGAGCAGTTCTTC | CASSILAGGDRHEQFF
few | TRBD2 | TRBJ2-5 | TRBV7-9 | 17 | TGTGCCAGCAGCTCCCTAGTCGAGTCTAGCGGGAAAGAGACCCAGTACTTC | CASSSLVESSGKETQYF
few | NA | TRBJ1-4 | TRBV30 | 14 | TGTGCCTGGATTCGAAGGGACCCTAATGAAAAACTGTTTTTT | CAWIRRDPNEKLFF
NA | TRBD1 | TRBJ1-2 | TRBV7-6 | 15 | TGTGCCAGCAGCTCCCCCGGGACAGGGCACTATGGCTACACCTTC | CASSSPGTGHYGYTF
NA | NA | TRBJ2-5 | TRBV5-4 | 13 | TGTGCCAGCAGCCGGGCTACCGGGGAGACCCAGTACTTC | CASSRATGETQYF
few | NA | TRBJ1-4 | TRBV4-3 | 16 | TGCGCCAGCAGCCAAGGGGGGGGGGCAACTAATGAAAAACTGTTTTTT | CASSQGGGATNEKLFF
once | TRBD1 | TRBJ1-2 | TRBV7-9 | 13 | TGTGCCAGCAGCTTGGGGACAGGGCGCGGCTACACCTTC | CASSLGTGRGYTF
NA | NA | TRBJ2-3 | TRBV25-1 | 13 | TGTGCCAGCAGCCGCCCCAGGGATAATACGCAGTATTTT | CASSRPRDNTQYF
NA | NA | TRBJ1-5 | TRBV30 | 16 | TGTGCCTGGAGTGCGGATGCCGCAGGGTTGGGGCAGCCCCAGCATTTT | CAWSADAAGLGQPQHF
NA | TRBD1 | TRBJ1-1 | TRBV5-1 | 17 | TGCGCCAGCAGCCGCCGGGACAGGGCTTCGATGAACACTGAAGCTTTCTTT | CASSRRDRASMNTEAFF
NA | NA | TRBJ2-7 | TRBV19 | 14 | TGTGCCAGTAGTATGGGGGACCACTCCTACGAGCAGTACTTC | CASSMGDHSYEQYF
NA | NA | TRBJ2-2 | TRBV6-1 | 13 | TGTGCCAGCATCAGAGCGAACACCGGGGAGCTGTTTTTT | CASIRANTGELFF
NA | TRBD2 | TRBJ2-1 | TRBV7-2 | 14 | TGTGCCAGCAGCTCCAGGACTAGCGGGGGTGTTCAGTTCTTC | CASSSRTSGGVQFF
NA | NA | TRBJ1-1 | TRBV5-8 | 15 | TGTGCCAGCAGTATTACCCGGACAGCGAGGACTGAAGCTTTCTTT | CASSITRTARTEAFF
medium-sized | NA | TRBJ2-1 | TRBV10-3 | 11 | TGTGCCATCAGTGTGGGAGTTGAGCAGTTCTTC | CAISVGVEQFF
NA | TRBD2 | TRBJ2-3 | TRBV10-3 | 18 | TGTGCCATCAGTCCAGGGCTAGCGGGGCCTATGAGCACAGATACGCAGTATTTT | CAISPGLAGPMSTDTQYF